The source of this T cell receptor (beta chain) is a study of T cells in Graves' hyperthyroidism and ophthalmopathy. This clonotype was counted between two and nine times. After removal of 3 bases from V and 0 bases from J, the junction contained 5 bases not matched to a gene. The CDR3 covers 16 residues. The V gene's germline CDR1 is MDHEN and CDR2 SYDVKM. RNA transcripts served as the template for amplifying TCR beta CDR3 regions. With the HTBI primer set, the TCR CDR3 went through a first round of RT-PCR. MiXCR, applied by TCRdb to the multiplex PCR reads, yields one record per CDR3 protein. The sample includes some 720,000 distinct CDR3 sequences, roughly 17% of them seen just once.

The material sequenced was blood. The chain links TRBV28 to TRBJ2-3; TRBD1 aligns across 8 bases. This TCR derives from a man aged 18 to 35 with Graves' hyperthyroidism. CDR3 nucleotide sequence: TGTGCCAGCAGTTTCGTCCGGACAGGGAGCACAGATACGCAGTATTTT. It yields the protein CASSFVRTGSTDTQYF.